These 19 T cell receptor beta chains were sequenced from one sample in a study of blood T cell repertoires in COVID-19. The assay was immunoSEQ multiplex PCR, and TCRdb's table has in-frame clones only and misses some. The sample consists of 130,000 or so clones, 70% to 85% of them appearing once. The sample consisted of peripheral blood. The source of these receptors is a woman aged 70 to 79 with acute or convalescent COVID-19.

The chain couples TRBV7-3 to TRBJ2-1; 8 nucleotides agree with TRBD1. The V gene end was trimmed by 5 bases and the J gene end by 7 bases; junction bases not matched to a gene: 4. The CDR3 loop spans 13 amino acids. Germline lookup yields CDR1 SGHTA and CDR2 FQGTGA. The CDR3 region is CASSMTGENEQFF. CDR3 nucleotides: TGTGCCAGCAGCATGACAGGGGAGAATGAGCAGTTCTTC.

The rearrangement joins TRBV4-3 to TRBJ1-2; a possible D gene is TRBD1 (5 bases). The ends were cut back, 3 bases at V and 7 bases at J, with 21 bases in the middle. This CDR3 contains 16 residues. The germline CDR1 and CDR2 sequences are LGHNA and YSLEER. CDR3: CASSHRADRGISGYTF. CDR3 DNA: TGCGCCAGCAGCCATCGCGCCGATAGGGGAATCAGTGGCTACACCTTC.

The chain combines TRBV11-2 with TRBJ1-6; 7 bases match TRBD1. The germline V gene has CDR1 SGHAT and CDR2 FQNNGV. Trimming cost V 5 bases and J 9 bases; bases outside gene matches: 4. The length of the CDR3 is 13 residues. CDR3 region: CASSPRQGSPLHF. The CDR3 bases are TGTGCCAGCAGCCCCCGACAGGGTTCACCCCTCCACTTT.

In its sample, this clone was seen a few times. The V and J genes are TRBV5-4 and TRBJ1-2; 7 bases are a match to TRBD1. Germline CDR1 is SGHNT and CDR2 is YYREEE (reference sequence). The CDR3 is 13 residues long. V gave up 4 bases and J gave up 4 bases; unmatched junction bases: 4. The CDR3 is CASSRGLGYGYTF. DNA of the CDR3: TGTGCCAGCAGCAGGGGGCTAGGCTATGGCTACACCTTC.

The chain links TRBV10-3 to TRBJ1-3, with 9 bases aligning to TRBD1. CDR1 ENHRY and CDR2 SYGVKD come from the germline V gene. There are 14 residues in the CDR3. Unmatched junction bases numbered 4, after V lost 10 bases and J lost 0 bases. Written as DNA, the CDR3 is TGTGCCACACAGGGACAGGGCTCTGGAAACACCATATATTTT. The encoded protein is CATQGQGSGNTIYF.

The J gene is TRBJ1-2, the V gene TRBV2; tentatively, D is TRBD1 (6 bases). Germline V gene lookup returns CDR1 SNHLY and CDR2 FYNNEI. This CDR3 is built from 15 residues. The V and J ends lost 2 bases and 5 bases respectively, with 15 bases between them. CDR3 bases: TGTGCCAGCAGTGAACAGGGACAACTGAAGTATGGCTACACCTTC. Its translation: CASSEQGQLKYGYTF.

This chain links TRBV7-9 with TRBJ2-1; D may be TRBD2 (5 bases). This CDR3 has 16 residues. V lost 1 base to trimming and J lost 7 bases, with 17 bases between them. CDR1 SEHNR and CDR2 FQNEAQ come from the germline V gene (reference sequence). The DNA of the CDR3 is TGTGCCAGCAGCTTAGGCTTTAGGCAGGAGGAAAATGAGCAGTTCTTC. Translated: CASSLGFRQEENEQFF.

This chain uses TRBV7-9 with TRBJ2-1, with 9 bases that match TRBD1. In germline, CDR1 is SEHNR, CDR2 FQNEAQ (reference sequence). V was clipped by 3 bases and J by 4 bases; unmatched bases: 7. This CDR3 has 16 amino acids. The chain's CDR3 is CASSFNRGRQYNEQFF. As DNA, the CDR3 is TGTGCCAGCAGCTTTAACAGGGGGCGCCAATACAATGAGCAGTTCTTC.

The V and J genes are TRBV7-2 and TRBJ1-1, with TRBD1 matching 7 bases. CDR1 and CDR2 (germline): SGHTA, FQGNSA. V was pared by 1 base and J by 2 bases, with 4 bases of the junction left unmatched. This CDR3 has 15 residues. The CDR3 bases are TGTGCCAGCAGCTTAGTCATAGGGGGCAACACTGAAGCTTTCTTT. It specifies CASSLVIGGNTEAFF.

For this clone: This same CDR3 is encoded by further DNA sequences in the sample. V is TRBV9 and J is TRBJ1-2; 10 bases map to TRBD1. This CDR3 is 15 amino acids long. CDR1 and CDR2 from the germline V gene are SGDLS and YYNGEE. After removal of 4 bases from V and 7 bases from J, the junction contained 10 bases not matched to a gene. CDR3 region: CASSPRQGAIVGYTF. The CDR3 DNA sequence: TGTGCCAGCAGCCCCCGACAGGGGGCAATAGTTGGCTACACCTTC.

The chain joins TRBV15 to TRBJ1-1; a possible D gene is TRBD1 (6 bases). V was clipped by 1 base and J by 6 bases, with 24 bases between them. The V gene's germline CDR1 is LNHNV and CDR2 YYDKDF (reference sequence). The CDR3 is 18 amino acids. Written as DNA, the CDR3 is TGTGCCACCAGCAGAGTTCGCGGGGGGCGAAGGGGGGTGGCTGAAGCTTTCTTT. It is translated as CATSRVRGGRRGVAEAFF.

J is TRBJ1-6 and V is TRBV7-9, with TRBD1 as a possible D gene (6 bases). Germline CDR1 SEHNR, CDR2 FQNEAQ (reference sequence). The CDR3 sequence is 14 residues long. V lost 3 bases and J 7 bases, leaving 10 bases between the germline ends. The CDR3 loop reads CASSLGRGNSPLHF. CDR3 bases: TGTGCCAGCAGCTTGGGCAGGGGCAATTCACCCCTCCACTTT.

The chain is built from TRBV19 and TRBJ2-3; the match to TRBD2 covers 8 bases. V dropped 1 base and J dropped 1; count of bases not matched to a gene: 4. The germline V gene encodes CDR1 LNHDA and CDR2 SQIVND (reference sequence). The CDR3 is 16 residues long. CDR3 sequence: CASSIGAGARTDTQYF. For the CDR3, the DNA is TGTGCCAGTAGTATAGGAGCGGGGGCCCGCACAGATACGCAGTATTTT.

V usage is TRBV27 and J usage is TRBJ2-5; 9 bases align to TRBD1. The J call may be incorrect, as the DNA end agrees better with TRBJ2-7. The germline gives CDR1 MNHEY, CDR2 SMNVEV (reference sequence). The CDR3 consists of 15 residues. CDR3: CASSLAYRGQGEQYF. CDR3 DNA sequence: TGTGCCAGCAGTTTAGCATACAGGGGGCAAGGCGAGCAGTACTTC.

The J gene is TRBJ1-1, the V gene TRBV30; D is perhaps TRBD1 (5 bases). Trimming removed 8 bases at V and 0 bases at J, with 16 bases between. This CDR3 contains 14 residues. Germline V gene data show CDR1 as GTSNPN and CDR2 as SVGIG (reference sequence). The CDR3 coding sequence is TGTGCCCTAGGTCGGGACTCTTTGAACACTGAAGCTTTCTTT. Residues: CALGRDSLNTEAFF.

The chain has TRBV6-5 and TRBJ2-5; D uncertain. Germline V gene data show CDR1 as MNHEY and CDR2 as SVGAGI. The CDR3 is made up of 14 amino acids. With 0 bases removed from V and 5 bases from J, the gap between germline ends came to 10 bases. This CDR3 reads CASSYSFSFETQYF. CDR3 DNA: TGTGCCAGCAGTTACTCGTTTTCCTTCGAGACCCAGTACTTC.

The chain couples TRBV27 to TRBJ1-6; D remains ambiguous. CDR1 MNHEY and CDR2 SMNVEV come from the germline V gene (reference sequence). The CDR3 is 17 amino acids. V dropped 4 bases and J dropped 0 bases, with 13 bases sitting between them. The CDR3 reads CASSSGLLSSYNSPLHF. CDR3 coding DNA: TGTGCCAGCAGTTCAGGATTGTTGAGCTCCTATAATTCACCCCTCCACTTT.

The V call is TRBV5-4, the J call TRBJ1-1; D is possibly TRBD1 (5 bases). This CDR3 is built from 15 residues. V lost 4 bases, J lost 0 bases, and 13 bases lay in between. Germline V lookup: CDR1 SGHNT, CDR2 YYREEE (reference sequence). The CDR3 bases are TGTGCCAGCAGCCCAGGAGGGGTCATGAACACTGAAGCTTTCTTT. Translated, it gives CASSPGGVMNTEAFF.

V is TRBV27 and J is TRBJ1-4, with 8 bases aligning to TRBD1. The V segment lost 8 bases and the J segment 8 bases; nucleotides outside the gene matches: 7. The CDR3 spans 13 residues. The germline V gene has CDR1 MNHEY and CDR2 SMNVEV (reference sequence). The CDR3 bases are TGTGCCAGCGGGACAGGCGTCCGAGAAAAACTGTTTTTT. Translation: CASGTGVREKLFF.